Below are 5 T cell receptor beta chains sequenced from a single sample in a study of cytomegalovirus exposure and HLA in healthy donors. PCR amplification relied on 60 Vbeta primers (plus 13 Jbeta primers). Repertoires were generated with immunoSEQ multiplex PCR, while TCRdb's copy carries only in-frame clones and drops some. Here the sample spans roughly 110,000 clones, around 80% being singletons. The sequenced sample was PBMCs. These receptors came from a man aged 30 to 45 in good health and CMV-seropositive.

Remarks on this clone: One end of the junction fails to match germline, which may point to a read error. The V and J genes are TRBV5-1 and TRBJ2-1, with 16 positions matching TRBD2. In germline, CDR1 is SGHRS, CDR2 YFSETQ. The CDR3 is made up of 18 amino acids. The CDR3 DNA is TGCGCCAGCAGCGGGGGACTAGCGGGAGGGCCGAGCTACAATGGGCAGTTCTTC. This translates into CASSGGLAGGPSYNGQFF. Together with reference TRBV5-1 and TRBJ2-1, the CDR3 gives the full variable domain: KAGVTQTPRYLIKTRGQQVTLSCSPISGHRSVSWYQQTPGQGLQFLFEYFSETQRNKGNFPGRFSGRQFSNSRSEMNVSTLELGDSALYLCASSGGLAGGPSYNGQFFGPGTRLTVL.

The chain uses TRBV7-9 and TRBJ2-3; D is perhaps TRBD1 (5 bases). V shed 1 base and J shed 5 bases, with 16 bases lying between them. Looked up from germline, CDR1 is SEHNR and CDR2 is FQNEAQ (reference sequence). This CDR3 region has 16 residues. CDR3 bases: TGTGCCAGCAGCTTAGGGACACCTACGCAGGGAGATACGCAGTATTTT. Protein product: CASSLGTPTQGDTQYF.

CDR3 in amino acids: CASSLGLAEDTQYF. The CDR3 coding sequence is TGTGCCAGCAGTTTGGGACTAGCAGAAGATACGCAGTATTTT. This sequence joins TRBV27 and TRBJ2-3, with 9 bases that match TRBD2. This CDR3 contains 14 residues. CDR1 and CDR2 from the germline V gene are MNHEY and SMNVEV (reference sequence). With 3 bases clipped from V and 5 bases from J, the junction kept 3 bases outside the gene matches.

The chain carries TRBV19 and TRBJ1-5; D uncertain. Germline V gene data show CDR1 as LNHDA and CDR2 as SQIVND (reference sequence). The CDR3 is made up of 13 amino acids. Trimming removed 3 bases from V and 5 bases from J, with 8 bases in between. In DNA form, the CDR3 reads TGTGCCAGTAGTATCGAGGGCGATCAGCCCCAGCATTTT. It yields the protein CASSIEGDQPQHF.

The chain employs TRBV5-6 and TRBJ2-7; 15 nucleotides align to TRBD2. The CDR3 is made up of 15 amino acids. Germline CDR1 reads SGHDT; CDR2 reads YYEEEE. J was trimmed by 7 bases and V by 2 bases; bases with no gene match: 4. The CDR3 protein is CASSFGLAGGSEQYV. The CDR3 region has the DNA TGTGCCAGCAGCTTTGGACTAGCGGGAGGGTCTGAGCAGTACGTC.